These 32 T cell receptor beta chains were sequenced from one sample in a study of tumor-infiltrating lymphocytes in primary liver carcinoma. Priming with a constant-region primer yielded TCR beta cDNA from 400 to 500 ng total RNA. ARM-PCR was slightly modified, and three nested multiplex PCR rounds with it gave rise to the TCR beta libraries. Investigators reported that the first two PCR rounds, at around 10 cycles each, used TRBV1-TRBV30 forward primers with a C-beta reverse primer. TCRdb used MiXCR to reprocess the multiplex PCR reads, holding one entry per CDR3 protein. The data hold about 41,000 distinct CDR3 sequences, with 73% observed a single time. Without any cell sorting, roughly 17-31 mg of bulk tissue yielded co-extracted RNA and DNA. The sample taken for sequencing was liver tumor tissue from sampling region 2. The subset denotes: tumor region T2, inferior pole. The receptors originated from a man aged 35 to 55 with primary liver carcinoma and hepatitis B virus infection.

As regards this clonotype: Compared with germline, one end of the junction differs, possibly owing to a read error. The chain joins TRBV29-1 to TRBJ2-2; perhaps TRBD2 as D (6 bases). CDR3 length equals 15 residues. In germline, CDR1 is SQVTM, CDR2 ANQGSEA. The CDR3 DNA reads TGCAGCGTCGGGTCTAGCGCGGCGAACACCGGGGAGCCGTTTTTT. The encoded protein is CSVGSSAANTGEPFF.

The chain is built from TRBV6-1 and TRBJ2-3, with D hard to call. Per the germline V gene, CDR1 is MNHNS and CDR2 is SASEGT. The CDR3 has 16 amino acids. V was trimmed by 1 base and J by 7 bases, leaving 18 bases between them. CDR3 residues: CASSEVLWSRRYTQYF. Here the CDR3 DNA reads TGTGCCAGCAGTGAAGTTTTGTGGAGTCGGCGGTATACGCAGTATTTT.

This clonotype has ten or more counts. This chain uses TRBV2 with TRBJ2-3; TRBD2 is a possible D gene (5 bases). V dropped 0 bases and J dropped 11 bases, with 9 bases sitting between them. The length of the CDR3 is 12 residues. Germline V CDR1 and CDR2: SNHLY, FYNNEI. DNA of the CDR3: TGTGCCAGCAGTGAAGCGCGGGCAAGGCAGTATTTT. Protein: CASSEARARQYF.

This sequence joins TRBV2 and TRBJ1-5, with D maybe TRBD1 (6 bases). The length of the CDR3 is 13 residues. Looked up from germline, CDR1 is SNHLY and CDR2 is FYNNEI. V lost 7 bases and J lost 4, with 11 bases in between. Written as DNA, the CDR3 is TGTGCCAGCAATCCAGGGGAGAATCAGCCCCAGCATTTT. This sequence encodes CASNPGENQPQHF. Drawing the rest from reference TRBV2 and TRBJ1-5, the complete variable domain is EPEVTQTPSHQVTQMGQEVILRCVPISNHLYFYWYRQILGQKVEFLVSFYNNEISEKSEIFDDQFSVERPDGSNFTLKIRSTKLEDSAMYFCASNPGENQPQHFGDGTRLSIL.

The chain carries TRBV10-3 and TRBJ1-5, with D possibly being TRBD1 (6 bases). This CDR3 contains 14 residues. V was cut by 11 bases and J by 4 bases, with 18 bases left in between. Per germline, CDR1 ENHRY and CDR2 SYGVKD. This CDR3 is CAFNEGGANQPQHF. In nucleotides, the CDR3 is TGTGCCTTCAATGAGGGGGGAGCGAATCAGCCCCAGCATTTT.

Details on this clonotype: A much more abundant neighbour one base away suggests this may be a read error. This chain links TRBV9 with TRBJ1-6; the match to TRBD1 covers 7 bases. Germline values: CDR1 SGDLS, CDR2 YYNGEE. The CDR3 contains 17 residues. CDR3 DNA sequence: TGTGCCAGCAGCGTGGGGGGACAGAGCTCCTATAATTCATCCCTCCACTTT. Its translation is CASSVGGQSSYNSSLHF.

Worth noting for this clonotype: One end of the junction varies from germline; a read error may be responsible. The chain combines TRBV7-9 with TRBJ2-5; D may be TRBD1 or TRBD2 (5 bases each). Germline V lookup: CDR1 SEHNR, CDR2 FQNEAQ (reference sequence). The CDR3 spans 14 residues. The CDR3 loop is CASGLSRVEETQYF. The DNA for the CDR3 is TGCGCCAGCGGCTTATCCAGGGTAGAAGAGACCCAGTACTTC.

The chain joins TRBV29-1 to TRBJ1-1; no clear D. Germline V gene lookup returns CDR1 SQVTM and CDR2 ANQGSEA. The CDR3 has 12 residues. V was trimmed by 7 bases and J by 6 bases, leaving 15 bases between them. The CDR3 reads CSGREGVAEAFF. The CDR3 bases are TGCAGCGGCAGAGAAGGCGTTGCTGAAGCTTTCTTT.

This chain joins TRBV4-3 and TRBJ2-7; D ambiguous. This CDR3 region has 15 residues. The germline gives CDR1 LGHNA, CDR2 YSLEER. The V end was cut by 1 base, the J end by 3 bases, with 13 bases between. CDR3 protein: CASSQAYESNYEQYF. The CDR3 DNA sequence: TGCGCCAGCAGCCAAGCGTACGAGAGTAACTACGAGCAGTACTTC.

Concerning this clonotype itself: One end of the junction fails to match germline, which may point to a read error. This chain links TRBV11-1 with TRBJ2-3, with D perhaps given as TRBD1 or TRBD2 (5 bases each). CDR1 and CDR2 from the germline V gene are SGHAT and FQDESV (reference sequence). The CDR3 has 19 residues. CDR3 amino acids: CANSSGGSSVGAHTDTQYF. CDR3 coding DNA: TGTGCCAACAGCTCTGGGGGAAGCTCTGTTGGAGCCCACACAGATACGCAGTATTTC.

The chain recombines TRBV10-3 with TRBJ2-1, with D perhaps being TRBD1 or TRBD2 (5 bases each). This CDR3 comprises 12 residues. Germline V gene data show CDR1 as ENHRY and CDR2 as SYGVKD. CDR3 sequence reads: CGTERDHNEQFF. For the CDR3, the DNA is TGTGGTACCGAAAGGGACCACAATGAGCAGTTCTTC.

Worth noting for this clonotype: A read error is likely, as this CDR3 ends without the conserved phenylalanine or tryptophan. The V and J genes are TRBV6-6 and TRBJ1-1; 7 bases fit TRBD1. CDR1 is MNHNY, CDR2 SVGAGI, per germline (reference sequence). CDR3 length: 13 residues. The CDR3 nucleotides read TGTACCAGCAGCACAGGGGAGACTACTGAAGCTTTCTAT. It encodes CTSSTGETTEAFY.

This clonotype was detected only once. An end of the junction does not agree with germline; a read error may underlie this. This sequence joins TRBV5-1 and TRBJ1-2; weak D call: TRBD1 (5 bases). This CDR3 comprises 15 residues. The germline gives CDR1 SGHRS, CDR2 YFSETQ. The CDR3 region is CASSYGGGTGYGYIF. As DNA, the CDR3 is TGCGCCAGCAGCTACGGCGGGGGAACGGGCTATGGCTACATCTTC.

On this clonotype itself: A read error may produce the germline difference seen at one junction end. This rearrangement joins TRBV7-9 to TRBJ2-1; a weak D match, TRBD1 (5 bases). This CDR3 spans 15 amino acids. CDR1 and CDR2 (germline): SEHNR, FQNEAQ (reference sequence). The CDR3 is CTSSDSLTGNNEQFF. CDR3 DNA: TGTACCAGCAGTGACAGTCTAACCGGAAACAATGAGCAGTTCTTC.

V gene TRBV14 combines with J gene TRBJ2-3; tentative D call: TRBD2 (5 bases). CDR3 length equals 16 residues. CDR1 is SGHDN, CDR2 FVKESK, per germline. Trimming stripped 10 bases from V and 2 bases from J, with 22 bases between. The CDR3, as DNA: TGTGCCAAGAGCCAAGATTCAGGACTCAACACAGATACGCAGTATTTT. Amino acid sequence: CAKSQDSGLNTDTQYF.

As for this clonotype: The junction departs from germline at one end; a sequencing error may be responsible. This chain links TRBV12-3 or TRBV12-4 with TRBJ2-7; 11 bases are shared with TRBD2. The CDR3 consists of 16 residues. The CDR3 protein is CASSPVGTSGIYEHYF. The CDR3 DNA sequence: TGTGCCAGCAGTCCCGTGGGGACTAGCGGTATCTACGAGCATTACTTC.

V gene TRBV2 combines with J gene TRBJ2-5; 10 bases are a match to TRBD2. The germline gives CDR1 SNHLY, CDR2 FYNNEI. V was pared by 7 bases and J by 4 bases, with 6 bases of the junction left unmatched. CDR3 length: 14 residues. The CDR3 loop reads CASNGLAAPETQYF. As DNA, the CDR3 is TGTGCCAGCAACGGACTAGCGGCCCCAGAGACCCAGTACTTC. Based on the CDR3 plus reference TRBV2 and TRBJ2-5, the full variable domain is EPEVTQTPSHQVTQMGQEVILRCVPISNHLYFYWYRQILGQKVEFLVSFYNNEISEKSEIFDDQFSVERPDGSNFTLKIRSTKLEDSAMYFCASNGLAAPETQYFGPGTRLLVL.

This clonotype has a count of ten or more. This chain joins TRBV7-9 and TRBJ2-2; 7 bases map to TRBD1. The CDR3 is made up of 13 amino acids. The germline V gene has CDR1 SEHNR and CDR2 FQNEAQ (reference sequence). With V trimmed by 8 bases and J by 8 bases, 8 bases remained unmatched. The CDR3 loop is CASGDRVAGELFF. The CDR3 DNA is TGTGCCAGCGGCGACAGGGTAGCGGGGGAGCTGTTTTTT.

This clonotype was seen repeatedly, ten times or more. V is TRBV28 and J is TRBJ2-7; TRBD2 might be the D (6 bases). CDR3 size: 13 residues. Trimming stripped 3 bases from V and 7 bases from J, with 13 bases between. Germline V gene lookup returns CDR1 MDHEN and CDR2 SYDVKM. The CDR3 bases are TGTGCCAGCAGTTTCTGGGGGGAAGGTGAGCAGTACTTC. As protein: CASSFWGEGEQYF. Supplemented by reference TRBV28 and TRBJ2-7, the full variable domain reads DVKVTQSSRYLVKRTGEKVFLECVQDMDHENMFWYRQDPGLGLRLIYFSYDVKMKEKGDIPEGYSVSREKKERFSLILESASTNQTSMYLCASSFWGEGEQYFGPGTRLTVT.

This clonotype was counted a few times. An end of the junction does not agree with germline; a read error may underlie this. The V and J genes are TRBV7-6 and TRBJ2-7, with 8 bases fitting TRBD2. Germline CDR1 reads SGHVS; CDR2 reads FNYEAQ. This CDR3 has 15 residues. The CDR3 DNA is TGTGCCAGCGGCTTACAAGCGGGGGCCGGCTACGAGCAGTACTTC. This sequence encodes CASGLQAGAGYEQYF.

This clonotype was observed a handful of times. The chain joins TRBV6-2 or TRBV6-3 to TRBJ2-7; 7 bases fit TRBD2. Germline V gene lookup returns CDR1 MNHEY and CDR2 SVGEGT. V was clipped by 8 bases and J by 6 bases; unmatched bases: 10. The CDR3 covers 13 residues. CDR3 region: CASLLERGLEQYF. CDR3 coding DNA: TGTGCCAGCCTCCTTGAGCGGGGCCTCGAGCAGTACTTC.

This clonotype has just one count. The CDR3 coding sequence is TGTGCCAGCAGCCATGTGGGTACCAGCGGGAGATATTGTAATGAGCAGTTCTTC. The encoded protein is CASSHVGTSGRYCNEQFF. V is TRBV14 and J is TRBJ2-1; 8 positions match TRBD2. The CDR3 loop spans 18 amino acids. The V gene end was trimmed by 3 bases and the J gene end by 7 bases; junction bases not matched to a gene: 17. Germline values: CDR1 SGHDN, CDR2 FVKESK.

The table lists this clonotype with a count of one. One end of the junction does not line up with germline, which may come from a read error. V and J are TRBV24-1 and TRBJ2-5; 7 nucleotides match TRBD2. Germline lookup yields CDR1 KGHDR and CDR2 SFDVKD. This CDR3 contains 13 residues. The CDR3 DNA sequence: TGTGCCACCAGTGAAGATGCGGGAGAGATCCAGTACTTC. It yields the protein CATSEDAGEIQYF.

This clonotype was counted many times. The chain joins TRBV25-1 to TRBJ2-7, with 10 bases fitting TRBD2. Trimming cost V 2 bases and J 2 bases; bases outside gene matches: 3. This CDR3 is 15 amino acids long. Germline V gives CDR1 MGHDK, CDR2 SYGVNS. Here the CDR3 DNA reads TGTGCCAGCAGTGAAAGGCTAGCGGGAGCCTACGAGCAGTACTTC. Encoded protein: CASSERLAGAYEQYF.

Note on this clonotype: A much larger clonotype is one base distant, so this may be a read error. The chain carries TRBV19 and TRBJ2-7; D possibly matches TRBD1 or TRBD2 (6 bases each). V was cut by 3 bases and J by 0 bases, with 12 bases left in between. The CDR3 has 15 residues. Germline assignment: CDR1 LNHDA and CDR2 SQIVND (reference sequence). This CDR3 reads CASSMRGAVSYEQYF. CDR3 sequence (DNA): TGTGCCAGTAGTATGAGGGGGGCAGTCTCCTACGAGCAGTACTTC.

The chain is built from TRBV11-2 and TRBJ2-1, with 8 bases fitting TRBD2. Trimming took 0 bases from V and 11 from J; bases not matched to a gene: 15. The CDR3 runs 17 residues. Germline CDR1 is SGHAT and CDR2 is FQNNGV. CDR3 nucleotides: TGTGCCAGCAGCTTAGATGGGGGCGGGAGGTTCTACAGTAAGCAGTTCTTC. Translated, it gives CASSLDGGGRFYSKQFF.

This clonotype was observed at least ten times. The J gene is TRBJ2-7, the V gene TRBV6-1, with no clear D. The CDR3 is 10 amino acids. V dropped 6 bases and J dropped 3 bases, with 3 bases sitting between them. Germline CDR1 is MNHNS and CDR2 is SASEGT. The CDR3 DNA reads as TGTGCCAGCAGCGACTACGAGCAGTACTTC. Protein sequence: CASSDYEQYF.

As regards this clonotype: A clone one base away is much larger, so this may be a read error. The rearrangement links TRBV7-9 to TRBJ2-7, with D perhaps TRBD1 (5 bases). Per germline, CDR1 SEHNR and CDR2 FQNEAQ (reference sequence). The CDR3 spans 13 residues. CDR3 in DNA: TGTGCCAGCACCGACAGTTTGTCCTACGGGCAGTACTTC. This sequence encodes CASTDSLSYGQYF.

Turning to this clonotype: This may be a read error: a much more frequent sequence differs by one nucleotide. The J gene is TRBJ2-1, the V gene TRBV7-8; D may be TRBD1 (5 bases). The CDR3 is made up of 14 amino acids. CDR1 is SGHVS, CDR2 FQNEAQ, per germline. The CDR3 nucleotides read TGTGCCAGCAGCTTAGCGGGGCTCAACAATGGGCAGATCTTC. This gives the protein CASSLAGLNNGQIF.

This clonotype has a handful of counts. Written as DNA, the CDR3 is TGTGCCAGCAGCGTAGGGGCAACAGGGCTGAATTCACCCCTCCACTTT. Translation: CASSVGATGLNSPLHF. The chain links TRBV9 to TRBJ1-6; D might be TRBD1 (6 bases). The CDR3 totals 16 residues. CDR1 is SGDLS, CDR2 YYNGEE, per germline. With 0 bases removed from V and 7 bases from J, the gap between germline ends came to 14 bases.

In this sample, this clonotype turned up once. A junction boundary mismatches the germline segment, possibly from a read error. The rearrangement joins TRBV12-3 or TRBV12-4 to TRBJ2-1, with D perhaps TRBD2 (6 bases). The CDR3 is made up of 11 amino acids. The CDR3, as DNA: TGTGCCAGCAGCTTAGGGACTGAGAAGTTCTTC. Amino acids: CASSLGTEKFF.

The rearrangement uses TRBV30 and TRBJ1-2, with TRBD1 identical over 8 bases. The germline gives CDR1 GTSNPN, CDR2 SVGIG (reference sequence). The J segment lost 9 bases and the V segment lost 5 bases, leaving 8 bases of the junction unmatched. The CDR3 is 12 residues long. CDR3 sequence: CAWVRDRLSYTF. The CDR3 DNA sequence: TGTGCCTGGGTCCGGGACAGGCTCAGCTACACCTTC.